These 25 T cell receptor beta chains share one sample of origin, sequenced in a study of shared clonotypes between healthy human individuals (TCRdb year 2020). To prepare the library, the immunoSEQ multiplex PCR assay was applied. TCRdb carries this immuneACCESS record with in-frame sequences only. Its versions omit some clonotypes, under half of them owing to an unresolved V gene in the studies checked, with the rest unexplained. Across this sample there are about 380,000 clones, with 95% to 97% seen only once. The top ten constitute approximately 0.32% of the sample. The sequenced sample consisted of memory CD8+ T cells sorted from blood. This specimen's cell subset or site label, interpreted: CD45RO+ cells pooled with CCR7-negative TemRA cells. Receptors originate from a young man in good health.

V gene TRBV20-1 combines with J gene TRBJ2-3; D call uncertain. The CDR3 is 11 residues long. Per germline, CDR1 DFQATT and CDR2 SNEGSKA (reference sequence). The V end lost 1 base, the J end lost 6 bases, and 5 bases lay between the germline ends. The CDR3 region has the DNA TGCAGTGCTAGAGTAGGTGATACGCAGTATTTT. Translating it yields CSARVGDTQYF.

The chain joins TRBV7-2 to TRBJ2-1; D possibly corresponds to TRBD1 (6 bases). Germline loops: CDR1 SGHTA, CDR2 FQGNSA. The CDR3 has 11 amino acids. V was pared by 7 bases and J by 9 bases, with 10 bases between. CDR3 nucleotides: TGTGCCAGCAACCAGGGGACTGAGCAGTTCTTC. Translated, it gives CASNQGTEQFF.

This chain's CDR3 is CARSLARRTGGGKTEAFF. The CDR3 DNA reads TGTGCCAGAAGCTTGGCGAGGCGAACGGGGGGCGGTAAGACTGAAGCTTTCTTT. The chain is built from TRBV5-3 and TRBJ1-1, with D maybe TRBD1 (6 bases). TRBV5-3 qualifies as an ORF whose function is uncertain. The V gene lost 0 bases and the J gene lost 5 bases, with 23 bases spanning the gap. The CDR3 runs to 18 residues.

With regard to this clone: Compared with germline, one end of the junction differs, possibly owing to a read error. The V call is TRBV7-7, the J call TRBJ2-2; TRBD2 agrees at 7 bases. The germline V gene encodes CDR1 SSHAT and CDR2 FNYEAQ (reference sequence). The CDR3 totals 15 residues. As DNA, the CDR3 is TGTGCTAGCAGTTCTAGCGGTTTGAACACCGGGGAGCTGTTTTTT. The encoded protein is CASSSSGLNTGELFF.

The rearrangement uses TRBV5-8 and TRBJ1-2; TRBD1 is a possible D gene (6 bases). In germline, CDR1 is SGHTS, CDR2 YDEGEE. V was clipped by 4 bases and J by 3 bases, with 13 bases between them. The CDR3 consists of 14 residues. The CDR3 coding sequence is TGTGCCAGCAGCCCCGTTAGGGGGGACTATGGCTACACCTTC. Protein product: CASSPVRGDYGYTF. The full variable domain, with the rest looked up from reference TRBV5-8 and TRBJ1-2, is EAGVTQSPTHLIKTRGQQATLRCSPISGHTSVYWYQQALGLGLQFLLWYDEGEERNRGNFPPRFSGRQFPNYSSELNVNALELEDSALYLCASSPVRGDYGYTFGSGTRLTVV.

The rearrangement uses TRBV7-9 and TRBJ1-2, with 8 nucleotides matching TRBD1. The CDR3 has 15 residues. Germline-derived CDR1 and CDR2 are SEHNR and FQNEAQ (reference sequence). The V and J ends lost 4 bases and 8 bases, in that order; junction bases with no gene match: 12. The CDR3 here is CASSYRTTGGEGYTF. CDR3 coding DNA: TGTGCCAGCAGCTACCGTACAACAGGGGGAGAAGGCTACACCTTC. Full variable domain (rest looked up from reference TRBV7-9 and TRBJ1-2): DTGVSQNPRHKITKRGQNVTFRCDPISEHNRLYWYRQTLGQGPEFLTYFQNEAQLEKSRLLSDRFSAERPKGSFSTLEIQRTEQGDSAMYLCASSYRTTGGEGYTFGSGTRLTVV.

The rearrangement links TRBV7-2 to TRBJ2-7; 7 nucleotides align to TRBD1. CDR3 length: 15 amino acids. Per germline, CDR1 SGHTA and CDR2 FQGNSA. J lost 4 bases, V lost 4 bases, and 10 bases had no gene match. For the CDR3, the DNA is TGTGCCAGCAGCTCATACGACAGGGTACGATACGAGCAGTACTTC. It is translated as CASSSYDRVRYEQYF.

The J gene is TRBJ2-4, the V gene TRBV30, with 9 bases aligning to TRBD1. Germline lookup yields CDR1 GTSNPN and CDR2 SVGIG (reference sequence). V shed 2 bases, J shed 1 base, and the junction held 3 bases outside the gene matches. CDR3 length: 15 residues. The CDR3 nucleotides read TGTGCCTGGAGTACAGGGGGCGCCGCCAAAAACATTCAGTACTTC. This sequence encodes CAWSTGGAAKNIQYF.

The chain uses TRBV6-6 and TRBJ2-5; no clear D gene. Germline V gene data show CDR1 as MNHNY and CDR2 as SVGAGI (reference sequence). This CDR3 has 14 residues. V lost 0 bases and J lost 1, with 6 bases in between. CDR3 loop: CASSYSRIQETQYF. CDR3 in DNA: TGTGCCAGCAGTTACTCTAGAATCCAAGAGACCCAGTACTTC.

The CDR3 sequence: CATSRGGTGFSSTDTQYF. Written as DNA, the CDR3 is TGTGCCACCAGCAGAGGAGGGACAGGGTTCTCTAGCACAGATACGCAGTATTTT. V usage is TRBV15 and J usage is TRBJ2-3; 9 bases match TRBD1. This CDR3 comprises 18 residues. Germline trimming cut 1 base from V and 0 bases from J; bases unmatched to any gene: 8. From germline, CDR1 is LNHNV and CDR2 YYDKDF (reference sequence).

V is TRBV9 and J is TRBJ1-2, with D tentatively TRBD1 (5 bases). Trimming left V 2 bases short and J 1 base short, with 18 bases between. The CDR3 sequence is 17 residues long. CDR1 and CDR2 from the germline V gene are SGDLS and YYNGEE. DNA for the CDR3: TGTGCCAGCAGCGTGCAAGACAGTCCCAATTTTAACTATGGCTACACCTTC. Protein product: CASSVQDSPNFNYGYTF. Full variable domain (remainder filled in from reference TRBV9 and TRBJ1-2): DSGVTQTPKHLITATGQRVTLRCSPRSGDLSVYWYQQSLDQGLQFLIQYYNGEERAKGNILERFSAQQFPDLHSELNLSSLELGDSALYFCASSVQDSPNFNYGYTFGSGTRLTVV.

With respect to this clone: Additional DNA sequences in this sample encode the identical CDR3. The rearrangement joins TRBV28 to TRBJ2-2; D remains unclear. Germline V gives CDR1 MDHEN, CDR2 SYDVKM. V was cut by 3 bases and J by 1 base, with 3 bases left in between. The CDR3 contains 13 residues. The CDR3 nucleotides read TGTGCCAGCAGTTTGCTGAACACCGGGGAGCTGTTTTTT. This gives the protein CASSLLNTGELFF.

V gene TRBV5-1 combines with J gene TRBJ1-1, with a tentative D call TRBD1 (5 bases). CDR1 is SGHRS, CDR2 YFSETQ, per germline. The CDR3 runs 15 residues. V lost 4 bases to trimming and J lost 7 bases, with 20 bases between them. CDR3 sequence: CASSLRPGLDFEAFF. The CDR3 DNA is TGCGCCAGCAGCCTAAGACCGGGACTTGACTTTGAAGCTTTCTTT.

The chain employs TRBV6-1 and TRBJ2-3; D perhaps matches TRBD2 (5 bases). Germline V gives CDR1 MNHNS, CDR2 SASEGT. V shed 4 bases and J shed 2 bases, with 10 bases lying between them. This CDR3 contains 14 residues. CDR3 DNA sequence: TGTGCCAGCAGTGTATCGGGATTCACAGATACGCAGTATTTT. This encodes CASSVSGFTDTQYF.

This clone has only one observation. This chain connects TRBV5-6 to TRBJ1-4; 7 positions agree with TRBD1. Germline V gene lookup returns CDR1 SGHDT and CDR2 YYEEEE. The CDR3 is made up of 14 amino acids. V was pared by 1 base and J by 7 bases, with 4 bases of the junction left unmatched. CDR3 residues: CASSLQGDTEKLFF. For the CDR3, the DNA is TGTGCCAGCAGCTTGCAGGGGGACACTGAAAAACTGTTTTTT.

Notes on this clone: One end of the junction is discordant with germline, which a read error may explain. V and J are TRBV10-1 and TRBJ2-2; weak D call: TRBD2 (5 bases). CDR3 size: 14 residues. The germline V gene encodes CDR1 WNHNN and CDR2 SYGVQD (reference sequence). The DNA for the CDR3 is TGCGCCAGCAGTGCTCAGCGTCGTCCTCGGGGAGCTGTTTTT. It encodes CASSAQRRPRGAVF.

The rearrangement uses TRBV5-3 and TRBJ1-5; D unclear. TRBV5-3 is assigned to the ORF class and has an uncertain function. V lost 7 bases and J 8 bases, leaving 10 bases between the germline ends. CDR3 length: 11 residues. CDR3 sequence: CARDLREPQHF. CDR3 coding DNA: TGTGCCAGAGACTTGAGGGAGCCCCAGCATTTT.

The rearrangement links TRBV5-1 to TRBJ1-4; a weak D match, TRBD1 (5 bases). The CDR3 length is 14 residues. Germline assignment: CDR1 SGHRS and CDR2 YFSETQ. The germline V and J ends were trimmed by 4 bases and 6 bases, with 13 bases remaining between them. CDR3 DNA: TGCGCCAGCAGCCGTAGCTTGGGGGATGAAAAACTGTTTTTT. This codes for CASSRSLGDEKLFF.

This clone was detected only once. The chain recombines TRBV4-1 with TRBJ1-3, with 8 bases that match TRBD1. Trimming removed 4 bases from V and 2 bases from J; junction bases left unmatched: 4. Germline lookup yields CDR1 MGHRA and CDR2 YSYEKL. The CDR3 is made up of 15 amino acids. The CDR3 loop reads CASSPDREAGNTIYF. The CDR3 nucleotides read TGCGCCAGCAGCCCGGACAGGGAGGCTGGAAACACCATATATTTT.

The chain links TRBV27 to TRBJ2-7; 8 nucleotides align to TRBD1. The CDR3 totals 15 residues. The V and J ends lost 3 bases and 6 bases, in that order; junction bases with no gene match: 10. In germline, CDR1 is MNHEY, CDR2 SMNVEV (reference sequence). The CDR3 nucleotides are TGTGCCAGCAGTTTGAGGACAGGGCTTAACTCCGAGCAGTACTTC. Its protein product is CASSLRTGLNSEQYF.

V and J are TRBV6-5 and TRBJ2-3, with D unclear. The V end lost 2 bases, the J end lost 1 base, and 10 bases lay between the germline ends. The CDR3 sequence is 15 residues long. The germline V gene has CDR1 MNHEY and CDR2 SVGAGI. CDR3 DNA: TGTGCCAGCAGTTACAGTAGCCCTCGCACAGATACGCAGTATTTT. It encodes CASSYSSPRTDTQYF.

The chain has TRBV5-1 and TRBJ2-2, with 7 positions matching TRBD1. Trimming at V came to 4 bases and at J to 6 bases, leaving 0 bases not matched to a gene. The CDR3 has 12 residues. CDR1 and CDR2 from the germline V gene are SGHRS and YFSETQ. The chain's CDR3 is CASSQGAGELFF. The CDR3 DNA sequence: TGCGCCAGCAGCCAGGGGGCCGGGGAGCTGTTTTTT.

This chain joins TRBV28 and TRBJ1-1, with D unresolved. Germline-derived CDR1 and CDR2 are MDHEN and SYDVKM. This CDR3 has 14 residues. V lost 6 bases to trimming and J lost 5 bases, with 16 bases between them. CDR3 protein: CASSAHPWRTEAFF. CDR3 nucleotides: TGTGCCAGCAGCGCTCACCCCTGGAGGACTGAAGCTTTCTTT.

The V gene is TRBV28, the J gene TRBJ1-3; 10 bases align to TRBD1. Unmatched junction bases numbered 5, after V lost 5 bases and J lost 4 bases. This CDR3 has 15 residues. In germline, CDR1 is MDHEN, CDR2 SYDVKM. The DNA of the CDR3 is TGTGCCAGCAGTCCGACAGGGGGCCGAGGAAACACCATATATTTT. This sequence encodes CASSPTGGRGNTIYF. The full variable domain, completed using reference TRBV28 and TRBJ1-3, is DVKVTQSSRYLVKRTGEKVFLECVQDMDHENMFWYRQDPGLGLRLIYFSYDVKMKEKGDIPEGYSVSREKKERFSLILESASTNQTSMYLCASSPTGGRGNTIYFGEGSWLTVV.

V gene TRBV18 combines with J gene TRBJ2-7, with D unclear. The CDR3 extends over 13 amino acids. Germline CDR1 KGHSH, CDR2 LQKENI. The germline V and J ends were trimmed by 0 bases and 3 bases, with 6 bases remaining between them. In DNA form, the CDR3 reads TGTGCCAGCTCACCACCAGAAAGCTACGAGCAGTACTTC. Protein sequence: CASSPPESYEQYF.